A selection of T cell receptor beta chains follows, all from one sample in a study of blood T cell repertoires in COVID-19. Clones were read by immunoSEQ multiplex PCR, and TCRdb kept only the in-frame ones, dropping some. The sample holds under 300,000 clones, 85% seen once. The sample taken for sequencing was PBMCs or T cells enriched from blood (not recorded which). The receptors here all came from a woman between 45 and 60 years old who had been exposed to COVID-19. CDR3s include the opening cysteine and the closing phenylalanine or tryptophan. Each record gives: clone size, V gene, J gene, D gene, CDR3 protein, CDR3 DNA. The D gene is left open where the match is weak. Expanded clones get a size class; other rows say once, few or many, or leave the size out.

abundance: NA
v_gene: TRBV4-2
j_gene: TRBJ2-3
d_gene: TRBD2
CDR3aa: CASSPDTSGGTADTQYF
CDR3nt: TGTGCCAGCAGCCCGGATACTAGCGGGGGAACCGCAGATACGCAGTATTTT

abundance: NA
v_gene: TRBV3-1/TRBV3-2
j_gene: TRBJ1-1
d_gene: NA
CDR3aa: CASSRVPTGRMNTEAFF
CDR3nt: TGTGCCAGCAGCCGGGTCCCGACAGGCCGCATGAACACTGAAGCTTTCTTT

abundance: NA
v_gene: TRBV6-5
j_gene: TRBJ1-1
d_gene: NA
CDR3aa: CASSRSRENTEAFF
CDR3nt: TGTGCCAGCAGTCGAAGCAGGGAGAACACTGAAGCTTTCTTT

abundance: NA
v_gene: TRBV28
j_gene: TRBJ1-2
d_gene: NA
CDR3aa: CASSLLPDKPDYGYTF
CDR3nt: TGTGCCAGCAGTTTATTACCAGACAAGCCGGACTATGGCTACACCTTC

abundance: NA
v_gene: TRBV9
j_gene: TRBJ2-3
d_gene: TRBD1
CDR3aa: CASSVETGGVDTQYF
CDR3nt: TGTGCCAGCAGCGTAGAAACAGGGGGCGTGGATACGCAGTATTTT

abundance: once
v_gene: TRBV27
j_gene: TRBJ1-2
d_gene: NA
CDR3aa: CASSFQGGQLYYGYTF
CDR3nt: TGTGCCAGCAGTTTCCAGGGAGGTCAGCTCTACTATGGCTACACCTTC

abundance: few
v_gene: TRBV5-6
j_gene: TRBJ1-3
d_gene: NA
CDR3aa: CASSLGPRWGNTIYF
CDR3nt: TGTGCCAGCAGCTTGGGTCCGCGTTGGGGAAACACCATATATTTT

abundance: NA
v_gene: TRBV5-4
j_gene: TRBJ2-2
d_gene: TRBD1
CDR3aa: CASSFGFSRDRGFTGELFF
CDR3nt: TGTGCCAGCAGCTTTGGCTTTAGTCGGGACAGGGGATTTACCGGGGAGCTGTTTTTT

abundance: NA
v_gene: TRBV30
j_gene: TRBJ1-2
d_gene: TRBD1
CDR3aa: CAWNLRVTGGVYGYTF
CDR3nt: TGTGCCTGGAACCTTAGGGTGACAGGGGGCGTTTATGGCTACACCTTC

abundance: few
v_gene: TRBV15
j_gene: TRBJ1-4
d_gene: NA
CDR3aa: CATLPGETTNEKLFF
CDR3nt: TGTGCCACCTTGCCAGGGGAGACAACTAATGAAAAACTGTTTTTT

abundance: NA
v_gene: TRBV7-9
j_gene: TRBJ1-4
d_gene: TRBD1
CDR3aa: CASSPRTGRRTTNEKLFF
CDR3nt: TGTGCCAGCAGCCCCCGGACAGGGCGGCGGACAACTAATGAAAAACTGTTTTTT

abundance: few
v_gene: TRBV28
j_gene: TRBJ1-3
d_gene: TRBD1
CDR3aa: CASSGTGTGHTIYF
CDR3nt: TGTGCCAGCAGTGGGACAGGGACGGGGCACACCATATATTTT

abundance: once
v_gene: TRBV4-2
j_gene: TRBJ2-5
d_gene: TRBD1
CDR3aa: CASRVDRGTWETQYF
CDR3nt: TGTGCCAGCAGGGTGGACAGGGGGACGTGGGAGACCCAGTACTTC

abundance: few
v_gene: TRBV30
j_gene: TRBJ1-1
d_gene: TRBD1
CDR3aa: CAWARGDREDTEAFF
CDR3nt: TGTGCCTGGGCAAGGGGGGACAGGGAAGACACTGAAGCTTTCTTT

abundance: NA
v_gene: TRBV29-1
j_gene: TRBJ1-1
d_gene: TRBD1
CDR3aa: CSVPGGNTEAFF
CDR3nt: TGCAGCGTTCCAGGGGGGAACACTGAAGCTTTCTTT

abundance: NA
v_gene: TRBV6-5
j_gene: TRBJ1-2
d_gene: NA
CDR3aa: CASAAAVANYGYTF
CDR3nt: TGTGCCAGCGCCGCCGCAGTCGCTAACTATGGCTACACCTTC

abundance: NA
v_gene: TRBV7-2
j_gene: TRBJ2-3
d_gene: TRBD1
CDR3aa: CASSLDGQGHGDTQYF
CDR3nt: TGTGCCAGCAGCTTAGACGGACAGGGGCACGGAGATACGCAGTATTTT

abundance: NA
v_gene: TRBV18
j_gene: TRBJ1-5
d_gene: NA
CDR3aa: CASSPELSGNQPQHF
CDR3nt: TGTGCCAGCTCACCGGAACTCTCAGGGAATCAGCCCCAGCATTTT

abundance: NA
v_gene: TRBV6-5
j_gene: TRBJ1-1
d_gene: TRBD1
CDR3aa: CASIPDRARNTEAFF
CDR3nt: TGTGCCAGCATCCCCGACAGGGCACGGAACACTGAAGCTTTCTTT

abundance: NA
v_gene: TRBV7-9
j_gene: TRBJ1-1
d_gene: TRBD1
CDR3aa: CASSYLDREAFF
CDR3nt: TGTGCCAGCAGCTACCTGGACAGGGAAGCTTTCTTT

abundance: NA
v_gene: TRBV25-1
j_gene: TRBJ2-7
d_gene: TRBD1
CDR3aa: CASSESDRGSEYF
CDR3nt: TGTGCCAGCAGTGAATCCGACAGGGGGTCTGAGTACTTC

abundance: NA
v_gene: TRBV2
j_gene: TRBJ1-2
d_gene: NA
CDR3aa: CASTRDTSYPNYGYTF
CDR3nt: TGTGCCAGCACCCGGGACACATCCTACCCTAACTATGGCTACACCTTC

abundance: NA
v_gene: TRBV3-1/TRBV3-2
j_gene: TRBJ1-5
d_gene: NA
CDR3aa: CASSQDAYSNQPQHF
CDR3nt: TGTGCCAGCAGCCAAGACGCGTATAGCAATCAGCCCCAGCATTTT

abundance: once
v_gene: TRBV27
j_gene: TRBJ1-5
d_gene: NA
CDR3aa: CATLRGPGQPQHF
CDR3nt: TGTGCCACCCTCCGAGGGCCCGGTCAGCCCCAGCATTTT

abundance: NA
v_gene: TRBV12-2
j_gene: TRBJ2-7
d_gene: NA
CDR3aa: CASRRSSGQGSDEQYF
CDR3nt: TGTGCAAGTCGCAGATCCTCGGGACAGGGAAGCGACGAGCAGTACTTC

abundance: NA
v_gene: TRBV5-1
j_gene: TRBJ2-3
d_gene: TRBD2
CDR3aa: CASSPRGDTDTQYF
CDR3nt: TGCGCCAGCAGCCCTCGGGGGGACACAGATACGCAGTATTTT

abundance: once
v_gene: TRBV7-9
j_gene: TRBJ2-1
d_gene: TRBD2
CDR3aa: CASSPAGRGDRGEQFF
CDR3nt: TGTGCCAGCAGCCCAGCCGGGCGGGGGGACCGGGGTGAGCAGTTCTTC

abundance: NA
v_gene: TRBV7-9
j_gene: TRBJ1-1
d_gene: TRBD1
CDR3aa: CAATGAVGTEAFF
CDR3nt: TGTGCCGCAACAGGGGCGGTAGGCACTGAAGCTTTCTTT

abundance: once
v_gene: TRBV7-9
j_gene: TRBJ2-5
d_gene: TRBD1
CDR3aa: CASSFWTGNKETQYF
CDR3nt: TGTGCCAGCAGCTTTTGGACAGGGAATAAAGAGACCCAGTACTTC

abundance: once
v_gene: TRBV12-3/TRBV12-4
j_gene: TRBJ1-1
d_gene: NA
CDR3aa: CASCPGDSEAFF
CDR3nt: TGTGCCAGCTGCCCCGGGGATAGTGAAGCTTTCTTT

abundance: NA
v_gene: TRBV28
j_gene: TRBJ1-1
d_gene: TRBD1
CDR3aa: CASNNLSPGQGNTEAFF
CDR3nt: TGTGCCAGCAATAATTTAAGCCCGGGACAGGGTAACACTGAAGCTTTCTTT

abundance: NA
v_gene: TRBV15
j_gene: TRBJ2-4
d_gene: NA
CDR3aa: CATSRDGARGGDIQYF
CDR3nt: TGTGCCACCAGCAGAGATGGGGCCAGGGGTGGCGACATTCAGTACTTC

abundance: NA
v_gene: TRBV12-3/TRBV12-4
j_gene: TRBJ2-2
d_gene: NA
CDR3aa: CASRMAGSGELFF
CDR3nt: TGTGCCAGCAGGATGGCAGGGTCCGGGGAGCTGTTTTTT

abundance: NA
v_gene: TRBV7-9
j_gene: TRBJ2-7
d_gene: NA
CDR3aa: CASSLGSLGRMGQYF
CDR3nt: TGTGCCAGCAGCTTAGGGAGCCTGGGGCGTATGGGGCAGTACTTC

abundance: NA
v_gene: TRBV6-1
j_gene: TRBJ2-1
d_gene: TRBD1
CDR3aa: CASSVSPGQGAEEQFF
CDR3nt: TGTGCCAGCAGTGTCTCCCCGGGACAGGGGGCGGAAGAGCAGTTCTTC

abundance: NA
v_gene: TRBV7-2
j_gene: TRBJ2-5
d_gene: NA
CDR3aa: CASSLAQRGGSRTQYF
CDR3nt: TGTGCCAGCAGCTTAGCTCAGAGGGGGGGGTCGCGGACCCAGTACTTC

abundance: few
v_gene: TRBV9
j_gene: TRBJ2-3
d_gene: NA
CDR3aa: CASSDGGADTQYF
CDR3nt: TGTGCCAGCAGCGACGGGGGTGCAGATACGCAGTATTTT